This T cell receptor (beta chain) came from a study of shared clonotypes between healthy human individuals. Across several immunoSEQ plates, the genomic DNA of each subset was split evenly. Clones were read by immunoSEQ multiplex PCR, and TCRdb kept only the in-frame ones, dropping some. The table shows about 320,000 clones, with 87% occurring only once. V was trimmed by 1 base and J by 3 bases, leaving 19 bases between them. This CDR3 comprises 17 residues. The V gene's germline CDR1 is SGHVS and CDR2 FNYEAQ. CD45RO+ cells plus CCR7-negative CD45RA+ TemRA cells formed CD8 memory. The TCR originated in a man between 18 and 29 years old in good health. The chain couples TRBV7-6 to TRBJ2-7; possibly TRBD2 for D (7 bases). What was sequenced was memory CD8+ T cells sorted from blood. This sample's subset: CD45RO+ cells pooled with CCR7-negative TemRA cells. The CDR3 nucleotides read TGTGCCAGCAGCTTAGGATTCGGGGGGCGGCAGAACTACGAGCAGTACTTC. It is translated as CASSLGFGGRQNYEQYF. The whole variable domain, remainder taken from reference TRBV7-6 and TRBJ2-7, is GAGVSQSPRYKVTKRGQDVALRCDPISGHVSLYWYRQALGQGPEFLTYFNYEAQQDKSGLPNDRFSAERPEGSISTLTIQRTEQRDSAMYRCASSLGFGGRQNYEQYFGPGTRLTVT.